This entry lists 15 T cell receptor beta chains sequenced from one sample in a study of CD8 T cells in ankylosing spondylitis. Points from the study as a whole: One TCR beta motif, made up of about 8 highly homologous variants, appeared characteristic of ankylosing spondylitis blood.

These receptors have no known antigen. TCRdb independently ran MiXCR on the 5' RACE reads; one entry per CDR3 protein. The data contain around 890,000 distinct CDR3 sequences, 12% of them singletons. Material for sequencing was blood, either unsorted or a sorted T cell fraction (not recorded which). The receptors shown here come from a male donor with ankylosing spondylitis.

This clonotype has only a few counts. Here the CDR3 reads CASSQENRQARPQHF. In DNA, the CDR3 is TGTGCCAGCAGCCAAGAGAACAGACAAGCCAGGCCCCAGCATTTT. The chain employs TRBV4-2 and TRBJ1-5, with D uncertain. Germline CDR1 is LGHNA and CDR2 is YNFKEQ. Trimming left V 0 bases short and J 9 bases short, with 15 bases between. The CDR3 consists of 15 residues.

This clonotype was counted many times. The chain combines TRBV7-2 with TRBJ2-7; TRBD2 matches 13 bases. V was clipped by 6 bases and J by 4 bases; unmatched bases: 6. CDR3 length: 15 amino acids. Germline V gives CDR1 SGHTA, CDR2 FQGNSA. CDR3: CASSLGLAGIYEQYF. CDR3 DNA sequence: TGTGCCAGCAGTCTGGGACTAGCGGGAATTTACGAGCAGTACTTC. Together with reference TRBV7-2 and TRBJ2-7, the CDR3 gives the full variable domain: GAGVSQSPSNKVTEKGKDVELRCDPISGHTALYWYRQSLGQGLEFLIYFQGNSAPDKSGLPSDRFSAERTGGSVSTLTIQRTQQEDSAVYLCASSLGLAGIYEQYFGPGTRLTVT.

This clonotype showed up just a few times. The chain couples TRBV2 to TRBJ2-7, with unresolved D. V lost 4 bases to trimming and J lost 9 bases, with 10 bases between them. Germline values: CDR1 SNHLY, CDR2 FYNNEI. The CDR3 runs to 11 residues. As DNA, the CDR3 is TGTGCCAGCAGTGGATTTCGGGCGCAGTACTTC. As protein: CASSGFRAQYF.

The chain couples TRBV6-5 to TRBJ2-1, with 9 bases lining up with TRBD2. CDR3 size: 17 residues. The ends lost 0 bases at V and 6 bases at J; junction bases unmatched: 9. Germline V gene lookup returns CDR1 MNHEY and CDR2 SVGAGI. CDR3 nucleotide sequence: TGTGCCAGCAGTTACTCCGCAAGCGGGAGGTCCGGCAATGAGCAGTTCTTC. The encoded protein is CASSYSASGRSGNEQFF.

The CDR3 protein is CATSRGDRGLETQYF. Written as DNA, the CDR3 is TGTGCCACCAGCAGAGGGGACAGGGGGCTGGAGACCCAGTACTTC. The chain combines TRBV15 with TRBJ2-5, with TRBD1 identical over 12 bases. J was trimmed by 5 bases and V by 1 base; bases with no gene match: 2. The V gene's germline CDR1 is LNHNV and CDR2 YYDKDF (reference sequence). The CDR3 has 15 amino acids.

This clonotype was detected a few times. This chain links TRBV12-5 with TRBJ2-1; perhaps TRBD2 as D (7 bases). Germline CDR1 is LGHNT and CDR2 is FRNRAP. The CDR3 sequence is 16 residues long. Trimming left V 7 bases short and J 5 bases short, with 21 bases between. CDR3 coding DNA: TGTGCTAGTGCTCAAAGGGGGGGCGGCGATGACAATGAGCAGTTCTTC. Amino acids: CASAQRGGGDDNEQFF.

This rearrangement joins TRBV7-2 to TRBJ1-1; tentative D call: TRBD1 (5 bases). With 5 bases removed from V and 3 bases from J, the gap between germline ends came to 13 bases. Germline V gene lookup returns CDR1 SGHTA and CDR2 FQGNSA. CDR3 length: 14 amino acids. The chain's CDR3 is CASSPSGEYTEAFF. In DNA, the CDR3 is TGTGCCAGCAGCCCGTCGGGGGAATACACTGAAGCTTTCTTT.

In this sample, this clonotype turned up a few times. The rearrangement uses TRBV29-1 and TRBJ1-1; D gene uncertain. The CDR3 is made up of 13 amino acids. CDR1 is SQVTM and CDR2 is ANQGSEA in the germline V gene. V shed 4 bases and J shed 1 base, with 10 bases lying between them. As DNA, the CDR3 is TGCAGCGTTGCGTCCTGGGAGAACACTGAAGCTTTCTTT. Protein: CSVASWENTEAFF. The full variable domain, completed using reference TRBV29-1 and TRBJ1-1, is SAVISQKPSRDICQRGTSLTIQCQVDSQVTMMFWYRQQPGQSLTLIATANQGSEATYESGFVIDKFPISRPNLTFSTLTVSNMSPEDSSIYLCSVASWENTEAFFGQGTRLTVV.

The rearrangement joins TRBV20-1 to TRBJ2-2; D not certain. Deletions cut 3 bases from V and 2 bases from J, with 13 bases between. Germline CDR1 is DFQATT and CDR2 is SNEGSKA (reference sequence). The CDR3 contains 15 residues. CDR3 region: CSARGRPSNTGELFF. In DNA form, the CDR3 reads TGCAGTGCTAGGGGCAGGCCTTCAAACACCGGGGAGCTGTTTTTT.

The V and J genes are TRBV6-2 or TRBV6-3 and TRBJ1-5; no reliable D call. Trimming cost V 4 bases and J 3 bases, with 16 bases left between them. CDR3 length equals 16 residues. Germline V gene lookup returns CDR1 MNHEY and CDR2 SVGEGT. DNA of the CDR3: TGTGCCAGCAGTTCCTCCAGAATAGCGGACAATCAGCCCCAGCATTTT. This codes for CASSSSRIADNQPQHF.

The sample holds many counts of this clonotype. CDR3 nucleotide sequence: TGTGCCACCAGTGATTATCAGGGGAACAATGAGCAGTTCTTC. It translates to CATSDYQGNNEQFF. The chain has TRBV24-1 and TRBJ2-1, with D perhaps matching TRBD1 (6 bases). Trimming took off 2 bases at V and 5 bases at J, with 9 bases between the two ends. There are 14 residues in the CDR3. Germline V lookup: CDR1 KGHDR, CDR2 SFDVKD.

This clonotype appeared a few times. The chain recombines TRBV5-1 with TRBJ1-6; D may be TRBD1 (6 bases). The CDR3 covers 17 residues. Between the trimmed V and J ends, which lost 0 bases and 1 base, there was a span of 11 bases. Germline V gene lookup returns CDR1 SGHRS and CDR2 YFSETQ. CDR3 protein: CASSLAGGPSYNSPLHF. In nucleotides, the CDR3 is TGCGCCAGCAGCTTGGCTGGGGGCCCGTCCTATAATTCACCCCTCCACTTT.

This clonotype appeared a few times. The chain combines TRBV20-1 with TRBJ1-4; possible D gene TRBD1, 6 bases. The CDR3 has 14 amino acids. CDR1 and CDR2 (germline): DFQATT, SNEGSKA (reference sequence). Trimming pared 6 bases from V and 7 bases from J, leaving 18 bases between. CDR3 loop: CSAGHPGHSEKLFF. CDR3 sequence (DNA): TGCAGTGCAGGACATCCGGGACATAGTGAAAAACTGTTTTTT.

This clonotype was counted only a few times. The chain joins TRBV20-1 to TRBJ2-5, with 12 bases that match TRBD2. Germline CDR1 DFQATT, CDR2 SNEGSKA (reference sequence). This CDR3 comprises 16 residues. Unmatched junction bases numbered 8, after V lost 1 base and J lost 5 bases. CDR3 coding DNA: TGCAGTGCTAGAGCAACTAGCGGGAGGTTTAGGGAGACCCAGTACTTC. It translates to CSARATSGRFRETQYF.

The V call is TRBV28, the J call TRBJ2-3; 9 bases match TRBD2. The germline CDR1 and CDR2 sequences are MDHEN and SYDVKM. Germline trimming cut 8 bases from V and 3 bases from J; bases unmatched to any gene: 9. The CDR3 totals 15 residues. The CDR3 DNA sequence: TGTGCCAGCGAAGTGGGTAGCGGGAGTACAGATACGCAGTATTTT. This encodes CASEVGSGSTDTQYF.